One sample yielded the 29 T cell receptor beta chains listed below, sequenced in a study of radiation and T cells in renal cell carcinoma. The method was immunoSEQ multiplex PCR; TCRdb's version includes in-frame clones alone and lacks a portion of them. This table holds some 46,000 clones, 70% to 85% found once. Sample time point: blood 4 weeks post-SBRT, at nephrectomy. The treatment: 15 Gy SBRT to primary tumor, nephrectomy 4 weeks later. The sample was blood, taken from a patient whose treatment included radiotherapy and nephrectomy. The receptors derive from a woman between 65 and 79 years old with renal cell carcinoma.

The CDR3 DNA reads TGTGCCAGCGGGCGCGTTCTTGGTGAAAAACTGTTTTTT. Translated, it gives CASGRVLGEKLFF. The chain combines TRBV6-5 with TRBJ1-4; D unclear. Deletions cut 8 bases from V and 7 bases from J, with 14 bases between. CDR3 size: 13 residues. Germline V gene data show CDR1 as MNHEY and CDR2 as SVGAGI.

The chain uses TRBV5-6 and TRBJ1-2; D is unclear. The CDR3 totals 14 residues. Trimming took off 0 bases at V and 2 bases at J, with 8 bases between the two ends. Per germline, CDR1 SGHDT and CDR2 YYEEEE. This chain's CDR3 is CASSLGLENYGYTF. The CDR3 DNA follows: TGTGCCAGCAGCTTGGGACTCGAGAACTATGGCTACACCTTC.

This clone turned up a few times. The chain combines TRBV7-9 with TRBJ1-3, with D unresolved. Germline-derived CDR1 and CDR2 are SEHNR and FQNEAQ (reference sequence). V was cut by 3 bases and J by 0 bases, with 6 bases left in between. The CDR3 spans 14 residues. The CDR3 nucleotides are TGTGCCAGCAGCTTTGCTCCCTCTGGAAACACCATATATTTT. Encoded protein: CASSFAPSGNTIYF. The entire variable domain, with the rest obtained from reference TRBV7-9 and TRBJ1-3, is as follows: DTGVSQNPRHKITKRGQNVTFRCDPISEHNRLYWYRQTLGQGPEFLTYFQNEAQLEKSRLLSDRFSAERPKGSFSTLEIQRTEQGDSAMYLCASSFAPSGNTIYFGEGSWLTVV.

The genes are TRBV7-8 and TRBJ1-1, with D unclear. Per the germline V gene, CDR1 is SGHVS and CDR2 is FQNEAQ. This CDR3 comprises 17 residues. Trimming took off 0 bases at V and 3 bases at J, with 17 bases between the two ends. DNA of the CDR3: TGTGCCAGCAGCTTAGCAGGGTTGTTAGTTCGGGACACTGAAGCTTTCTTT. This encodes CASSLAGLLVRDTEAFF.

V gene TRBV18 combines with J gene TRBJ2-3; D gene unclear. This CDR3 has 14 residues. CDR1 and CDR2 (germline): KGHSH, LQKENI. Trimming shortened V by 1 base and J by 1 base, and 6 bases separated the two germline ends. Here the CDR3 DNA reads TGTGCCAGCTCACCACAAACACGCACAGATACGCAGTATTTT. It translates to CASSPQTRTDTQYF.

J is TRBJ1-2 and V is TRBV2; tentative D call: TRBD1 (5 bases). Germline V lookup: CDR1 SNHLY, CDR2 FYNNEI. V was clipped by 6 bases and J by 0 bases, with 14 bases between them. The CDR3 has 15 residues. As DNA, the CDR3 is TGTGCCAGCAGCTCCGGCCGGGGGGCTAACTATGGCTACACCTTC. Protein sequence: CASSSGRGANYGYTF.

The chain links TRBV5-4 to TRBJ2-7, with 10 bases aligning to TRBD2. V trimming: 4 bases; J trimming: 0 bases; junction bases outside the gene matches: 4. The germline CDR1 and CDR2 sequences are SGHNT and YYREEE (reference sequence). The CDR3 length is 15 residues. The chain's CDR3 is CASSQVAGGSYEQYF. The CDR3 coding sequence is TGTGCCAGCAGCCAAGTAGCGGGGGGCTCCTACGAGCAGTACTTC.

The chain links TRBV4-1 to TRBJ1-4, with D perhaps TRBD1 (5 bases). Trimming shortened V by 1 base and J by 4 bases, and 13 bases separated the two germline ends. Germline CDR1 reads MGHRA; CDR2 reads YSYEKL. There are 16 residues in the CDR3. CDR3 sequence: CASSQGRGQINEKLFF. The CDR3 nucleotides read TGCGCCAGCAGCCAAGGACGGGGCCAGATTAATGAAAAACTGTTTTTT.

The rearrangement links TRBV5-1 to TRBJ2-2; 9 bases fit TRBD2. Germline CDR1 is SGHRS and CDR2 is YFSETQ. This CDR3 comprises 15 residues. J lost 5 bases, V lost 2 bases, and 4 bases had no gene match. CDR3 nucleotide sequence: TGCGCCAGCAGCTTTTTAGCGGGGGCGACCGGGGAGCTGTTTTTT. It codes for CASSFLAGATGELFF.

The chain recombines TRBV19 with TRBJ1-4, with 8 bases aligning to TRBD1. J was trimmed by 6 bases and V by 9 bases; bases with no gene match: 9. The CDR3 has 14 residues. Per germline, CDR1 LNHDA and CDR2 SQIVND (reference sequence). The CDR3 DNA reads TGTGCCAGCAATTCAGGGGGCGGAGATGAAAAACTGTTTTTT. It specifies CASNSGGGDEKLFF. The whole variable domain, filled in from reference TRBV19 and TRBJ1-4, reads DGGITQSPKYLFRKEGQNVTLSCEQNLNHDAMYWYRQDPGQGLRLIYYSQIVNDFQKGDIAEGYSVSREKKESFPLTVTSAQKNPTAFYLCASNSGGGDEKLFFGSGTQLSVL.

The chain couples TRBV6-1 to TRBJ1-5; no firm D call. CDR3 length equals 14 residues. Trimming cost V 0 bases and J 3 bases, with 6 bases left between them. The V gene's germline CDR1 is MNHNS and CDR2 SASEGT. The CDR3 region is CASSEAQDNQPQHF. The CDR3 coding sequence is TGTGCCAGCAGTGAAGCGCAGGACAATCAGCCCCAGCATTTT.

The chain employs TRBV14 and TRBJ2-5; TRBD2 matches 9 bases. This CDR3 region has 16 residues. The V gene end was trimmed by 3 bases and the J gene end by 3 bases; junction bases not matched to a gene: 8. Germline-derived CDR1 and CDR2 are SGHDN and FVKESK. The CDR3 reads CASSQDSASGKETQYF. The CDR3 DNA sequence: TGTGCCAGCAGCCAGGACTCCGCTAGCGGGAAAGAGACCCAGTACTTC.

This chain's CDR3 is CASARLEAYNEQFF. CDR3 bases: TGTGCCAGCGCCAGACTGGAAGCCTACAATGAGCAGTTCTTC. V and J are TRBV6-1 and TRBJ2-1; no clear D gene. The V gene's germline CDR1 is MNHNS and CDR2 SASEGT. V lost 8 bases, J lost 2 bases, and 13 bases lay in between. CDR3 length: 14 residues.

The J gene is TRBJ1-1, the V gene TRBV19; D not resolved. The CDR3 consists of 16 residues. CDR1 is LNHDA and CDR2 is SQIVND in the germline V gene (reference sequence). Trimming cost V 2 bases and J 2 bases, with 15 bases left between them. This chain's CDR3 is CASSIRARDRNTEAFF. The CDR3 DNA sequence: TGTGCCAGTAGTATAAGGGCCAGAGATAGAAACACTGAAGCTTTCTTT. Together with reference TRBV19 and TRBJ1-1, the CDR3 gives the full variable domain: DGGITQSPKYLFRKEGQNVTLSCEQNLNHDAMYWYRQDPGQGLRLIYYSQIVNDFQKGDIAEGYSVSREKKESFPLTVTSAQKNPTAFYLCASSIRARDRNTEAFFGQGTRLTVV.

The chain couples TRBV5-5 to TRBJ1-6, with D tentatively TRBD1 (6 bases). The V gene lost 4 bases and the J gene lost 10 bases, with 21 bases spanning the gap. Germline assignment: CDR1 SGHKS and CDR2 YYEKEE (reference sequence). This CDR3 region has 16 residues. The DNA for the CDR3 is TGTGCCAGCAGCCACGACAGGATCGGAAATTTGTCACCCCTCCACTTT. Protein product: CASSHDRIGNLSPLHF.

V usage is TRBV18 and J usage is TRBJ1-2, with 10 bases matching TRBD1. V lost 4 bases to trimming and J lost 2 bases; unmatched junction nucleotides: 1. CDR1 is KGHSH and CDR2 is LQKENI in the germline V gene. This CDR3 comprises 14 residues. The CDR3 region is CASSRDRGNYGYTF. The CDR3 nucleotides read TGTGCCAGCTCACGGGACAGGGGAAACTATGGCTACACCTTC.

J is TRBJ2-1 and V is TRBV7-2; 15 positions match TRBD2. CDR3 size: 20 residues. CDR1 and CDR2 (germline): SGHTA, FQGNSA. The J segment lost 4 bases and the V segment lost 0 bases, leaving 10 bases of the junction unmatched. The DNA of the CDR3 is TGTGCCAGCAGCTTAGCCGGACTAGCGGGAGGGCTGGGGAGGTACAATGAGCAGTTCTTC. It codes for CASSLAGLAGGLGRYNEQFF.

The chain recombines TRBV7-6 with TRBJ2-2; D gene unclear. V lost 0 bases and J 5 bases, leaving 16 bases between the germline ends. Looked up from germline, CDR1 is SGHVS and CDR2 is FNYEAQ. CDR3 length equals 17 residues. CDR3 sequence reads: CASSLAGNPLLTGELFF. The DNA of the CDR3 is TGTGCCAGCAGCTTAGCGGGCAACCCCCTCTTGACCGGGGAGCTGTTTTTT.

V is TRBV19 and J is TRBJ2-7; D is ambiguous. V gave up 5 bases and J gave up 0 bases, with 11 bases separating them. CDR3 size: 14 residues. CDR1 is LNHDA and CDR2 is SQIVND in the germline V gene (reference sequence). DNA for the CDR3: TGTGCCAGTAGTCGCGGCTCCTTCTCCTACGAGCAGTACTTC. The encoded protein is CASSRGSFSYEQYF.

The gene calls are TRBV5-1 and TRBJ1-3; D call uncertain. The CDR3 has 14 amino acids. The germline CDR1 and CDR2 sequences are SGHRS and YFSETQ. The V end lost 4 bases, the J end lost 2 bases, and 10 bases lay between the germline ends. The CDR3 DNA follows: TGCGCCAGCAGCCTAGGGCCGACTGGAAACACCATATATTTT. Protein product: CASSLGPTGNTIYF. Supplemented by reference TRBV5-1 and TRBJ1-3, the full variable domain reads KAGVTQTPRYLIKTRGQQVTLSCSPISGHRSVSWYQQTPGQGLQFLFEYFSETQRNKGNFPGRFSGRQFSNSRSEMNVSTLELGDSALYLCASSLGPTGNTIYFGEGSWLTVV.

The chain is built from TRBV6-1 and TRBJ2-7; 11 nucleotides agree with TRBD2. This CDR3 has 15 residues. From germline, CDR1 is MNHNS and CDR2 SASEGT. V shed 6 bases, J shed 3 bases, and the junction held 7 bases outside the gene matches. The CDR3 region is CASSNIAGGRYEQYF. The CDR3 DNA reads as TGTGCCAGCAGCAACATAGCGGGGGGGCGCTACGAGCAGTACTTC.

This clone has only a few counts. This chain connects TRBV4-1 to TRBJ1-1; D remains ambiguous. The CDR3 consists of 10 residues. Deletions cut 0 bases from V and 10 bases from J, with 3 bases between. Per the germline V gene, CDR1 is MGHRA and CDR2 is YSYEKL. The CDR3 here is CASSQEGAFF. The CDR3, as DNA: TGCGCCAGCAGCCAAGAAGGAGCTTTCTTT.

This rearrangement joins TRBV27 to TRBJ1-1, with 9 bases identical to TRBD1. Losses at the gene ends were 0 bases for V and 6 bases for J; bases not matched to a gene: 14. The CDR3 spans 18 residues. Germline lookup yields CDR1 MNHEY and CDR2 SMNVEV (reference sequence). CDR3 coding DNA: TGTGCCAGCAGTTTATCTGGACAGGGGATGTTCGCCGACCCTGAAGCTTTCTTT. This sequence encodes CASSLSGQGMFADPEAFF.

The V gene is TRBV4-3, the J gene TRBJ2-3, with D perhaps assigned TRBD1 or TRBD2 (6 bases each). Germline V gene data show CDR1 as LGHNA and CDR2 as YSLEER. V dropped 2 bases and J dropped 0 bases, with 18 bases sitting between them. The CDR3 is 18 residues long. Written as DNA, the CDR3 is TGCGCCAGCAGCCAAAGCCCGCTGGGGGGCCCTAGCACAGATACGCAGTATTTT. It yields the protein CASSQSPLGGPSTDTQYF.

The V call is TRBV4-3, the J call TRBJ2-3; TRBD2 might be the D (7 bases). V was cut by 2 bases and J by 6 bases, with 24 bases left in between. The CDR3 sequence is 18 residues long. Germline CDR1 and CDR2: LGHNA and YSLEER. In nucleotides, the CDR3 is TGCGCCAGCAGCCAATTCGCAAGGGGGGGCGGGGGTGCCGATACGCAGTATTTT. Amino acid sequence: CASSQFARGGGGADTQYF.

The CDR3: CASQPPGLNYEQYF. The CDR3 DNA reads TGTGCCAGCCAACCACCGGGACTAAACTACGAGCAGTACTTC. The chain employs TRBV11-2 and TRBJ2-7; 7 nucleotides agree with TRBD2. The V segment lost 8 bases and the J segment 3 bases; nucleotides outside the gene matches: 10. Germline V gene data show CDR1 as SGHAT and CDR2 as FQNNGV. This CDR3 is built from 14 residues.

The rearrangement joins TRBV2 to TRBJ2-7, with 9 bases identical to TRBD1. The junction had 2 bases not matched to a gene; V was cut back by 1 base and J by 4 bases. CDR1 and CDR2 (germline): SNHLY, FYNNEI. This CDR3 spans 14 amino acids. The CDR3 nucleotides are TGTGCCAGCAGTGAAGACAGGGGGCTATACGAGCAGTACTTC. Translation: CASSEDRGLYEQYF.

The chain links TRBV5-1 to TRBJ2-5, with 7 bases aligning to TRBD1. With V trimmed by 1 base and J by 6 bases, 12 bases remained unmatched. Per germline, CDR1 SGHRS and CDR2 YFSETQ. CDR3 length equals 16 residues. The CDR3 sequence is CASSLQTGQVKKTQYF. The DNA of the CDR3 is TGCGCCAGCAGCTTGCAGACAGGGCAAGTAAAAAAGACCCAGTACTTC.

This clone came up a few times. The chain combines TRBV30 with TRBJ1-1; the D is unclear. Trimming shortened V by 3 bases and J by 3 bases, and 11 bases separated the two germline ends. This CDR3 has 13 residues. Germline V gene sequence: CDR1 GTSNPN, CDR2 SVGIG (reference sequence). CDR3 sequence reads: CAWRGQPHTEAFF. DNA of the CDR3: TGTGCCTGGAGAGGGCAACCACACACTGAAGCTTTCTTT. The full variable domain, rest sourced from reference TRBV30 and TRBJ1-1, is SQTIHQWPATLVQPVGSPLSLECTVEGTSNPNLYWYRQAAGRGLQLLFYSVGIGQISSEVPQNLSASRPQDRQFILSSKKLLLSDSGFYLCAWRGQPHTEAFFGQGTRLTVV.